One sample yielded the 19 T cell receptor beta chains listed below, sequenced in a study of early T cells in non-severe SARS-CoV-2 infection. TCRdb used MiXCR to reprocess the 5' RACE reads, holding one entry per CDR3 protein. The sample shows tens of thousands of distinct CDR3 sequences, roughly a tenth of them seen only once. Sequenced material: whole blood. The origin of the receptors is an adult who was a healthcare worker with PCR-confirmed SARS-CoV-2 infection or an uninfected control (not recorded which).

This clonotype has a single count. The chain links TRBV20-1 to TRBJ2-3; 9 positions agree with TRBD2. The V gene end was trimmed by 0 bases and the J gene end by 5 bases; junction bases not matched to a gene: 9. Looked up from germline, CDR1 is DFQATT and CDR2 is SNEGSKA (reference sequence). The CDR3 sequence is 16 residues long. The CDR3 sequence is CSARDAVAGVEDTQYF. The DNA of the CDR3 is TGCAGTGCTAGAGATGCGGTAGCGGGAGTAGAAGATACGCAGTATTTT.

V and J are TRBV12-3 or TRBV12-4 and TRBJ2-1; 8 bases are a match to TRBD2. Germline trimming cut 5 bases from V and 1 base from J; bases unmatched to any gene: 1. This CDR3 has 14 residues. Here the CDR3 DNA reads TGTGCCAGCAGTACTAGCGGTTCCTACAATGAGCAGTTCTTC. This codes for CASSTSGSYNEQFF.

This rearrangement joins TRBV29-1 to TRBJ2-5, with D tentatively TRBD1 (6 bases). The germline V and J ends were trimmed by 3 bases and 4 bases, with 9 bases remaining between them. The germline V gene has CDR1 SQVTM and CDR2 ANQGSEA. The CDR3 sequence is 12 residues long. For the CDR3, the DNA is TGCAGCGTTGACAGGGGCGGAGAGACCCAGTACTTC. It encodes CSVDRGGETQYF.

This clonotype was seen repeatedly, ten times or more. This chain uses TRBV6-2 or TRBV6-3 with TRBJ1-1, with D possibly matching TRBD1 (5 bases). The CDR3 totals 14 residues. Germline lookup yields CDR1 MNHEY and CDR2 SVGEGT. Trimming pared 5 bases from V and 4 bases from J, leaving 14 bases between. CDR3 in amino acids: CASSGGLPRTEAFF. The DNA for the CDR3 is TGTGCCAGCAGTGGGGGACTCCCTCGCACTGAAGCTTTCTTT.

The CDR3 reads CASSALGYTEAFF. The CDR3 region has the DNA TGTGCCAGCAGTGCTCTTGGGTACACTGAAGCTTTCTTT. The chain carries TRBV2 and TRBJ1-1, with D unclear. V shed 4 bases and J shed 3 bases, with 9 bases lying between them. The CDR3 is 13 amino acids. CDR1 is SNHLY, CDR2 FYNNEI, per germline.

The J gene is TRBJ1-1, the V gene TRBV20-1; unclear D gene. V was clipped by 1 base and J by 6 bases, with 12 bases between them. The CDR3 contains 13 residues. CDR1 is DFQATT, CDR2 SNEGSKA, per germline (reference sequence). Written as DNA, the CDR3 is TGCAGTGCTAGAGGAGGTGGAGGTGCTGAAGCTTTCTTT. This gives the protein CSARGGGGAEAFF.

Many counts were recorded for this clonotype. The chain employs TRBV18 and TRBJ1-1, with TRBD1 matching 8 bases. Germline CDR1 KGHSH, CDR2 LQKENI. The CDR3 runs to 14 residues. The junction had 7 bases not matched to a gene; V was cut back by 3 bases and J by 7 bases. The CDR3 reads CASSPSGTGLEAFF. The CDR3 DNA is TGTGCCAGCTCACCCTCCGGGACAGGCCTTGAAGCTTTCTTT.

The V call is TRBV20-1, the J call TRBJ1-3; D remains ambiguous. CDR1 and CDR2 (germline): DFQATT, SNEGSKA (reference sequence). This CDR3 region has 16 residues. The V and J ends lost 5 bases and 0 bases respectively, with 17 bases between them. CDR3: CSALIGSTYSGNTIYF. In DNA form, the CDR3 reads TGCAGTGCTCTAATCGGGTCCACATACTCTGGAAACACCATATATTTT.

The chain carries TRBV7-3 and TRBJ2-6; no firm D call. This CDR3 has 16 residues. Germline loops: CDR1 SGHTA, CDR2 FQGTGA. Trimming left V 0 bases short and J 4 bases short, with 10 bases between. The CDR3 loop reads CASSLTRASGANVLTF. The CDR3 DNA sequence: TGTGCCAGCAGCTTAACTCGAGCGTCAGGGGCCAACGTCCTGACTTTC.

This clonotype was seen at least ten times. The chain employs TRBV2 and TRBJ2-7; no clear D gene. From germline, CDR1 is SNHLY and CDR2 FYNNEI. This CDR3 contains 12 residues. The germline V and J ends were trimmed by 7 bases and 2 bases, with 9 bases remaining between them. The CDR3 reads CASNVRAYEQYF. The CDR3 DNA follows: TGTGCCAGCAATGTAAGGGCCTACGAGCAGTACTTC.

At least ten counts were recorded for this clonotype. The chain recombines TRBV27 with TRBJ2-3, with 14 bases that match TRBD2. There are 17 residues in the CDR3. Germline trimming cut 5 bases from V and 2 bases from J; bases unmatched to any gene: 6. CDR1 is MNHEY and CDR2 is SMNVEV in the germline V gene (reference sequence). Here the CDR3 DNA reads TGTGCCAGCAGTCCAGGACTAGCGGGAGGTACCACAGATACGCAGTATTTT. Translation gives CASSPGLAGGTTDTQYF.

In this sample, this clonotype turned up many times. This rearrangement joins TRBV4-3 to TRBJ1-1; D is perhaps TRBD1 (6 bases). CDR3 length equals 18 residues. Germline V gene lookup returns CDR1 LGHNA and CDR2 YSLEER. Trimming left V 2 bases short and J 0 bases short, with 19 bases between. As DNA, the CDR3 is TGCGCCAGCAGCCAATCTCTACGCGGACAGACCCTGAACACTGAAGCTTTCTTT. Residues: CASSQSLRGQTLNTEAFF.

This clonotype was found a few times. The chain recombines TRBV10-3 with TRBJ2-5, with TRBD2 identical over 8 bases. V trimming: 9 bases; J trimming: 4 bases; junction bases outside the gene matches: 4. CDR3 length equals 12 residues. Per germline, CDR1 ENHRY and CDR2 SYGVKD. CDR3 sequence: CAISGTRETQYF. CDR3 DNA sequence: TGTGCCATTTCCGGGACTAGAGAGACCCAGTACTTC.

This clonotype was counted between two and nine times. The CDR3 is CASSPEDRVLGYTF. CDR3 nucleotide sequence: TGTGCCAGCAGTCCGGAGGACAGGGTGCTCGGCTACACCTTC. V usage is TRBV2 and J usage is TRBJ1-2, with 8 bases identical to TRBD1. In germline, CDR1 is SNHLY, CDR2 FYNNEI. CDR3 size: 14 residues. V was pared by 5 bases and J by 8 bases, with 10 bases of the junction left unmatched.

This clonotype came up many times. The chain uses TRBV5-1 and TRBJ2-2; D unclear. Germline V CDR1 and CDR2: SGHRS, YFSETQ. The CDR3 is made up of 15 amino acids. Trimming shortened V by 0 bases and J by 1 base, and 7 bases separated the two germline ends. CDR3 DNA sequence: TGCGCCAGCAGCTTGGCGCCAGGGAACACCGGGGAGCTGTTTTTT. Protein sequence: CASSLAPGNTGELFF. Combining the CDR3 with reference TRBV5-1 and TRBJ2-2 gives the whole variable domain KAGVTQTPRYLIKTRGQQVTLSCSPISGHRSVSWYQQTPGQGLQFLFEYFSETQRNKGNFPGRFSGRQFSNSRSEMNVSTLELGDSALYLCASSLAPGNTGELFFGEGSRLTVL.

The sample holds a few counts of this clonotype. The chain combines TRBV5-6 with TRBJ2-1; D is possibly TRBD2 (6 bases). Trimming removed 3 bases from V and 8 bases from J, with 12 bases in between. This CDR3 is 13 amino acids long. CDR1 and CDR2 (germline): SGHDT, YYEEEE. In DNA form, the CDR3 reads TGTGCCAGCAGCTCGAGGGCGGGGCATGAGCAGTTCTTC. Its protein product is CASSSRAGHEQFF.

The V gene is TRBV9, the J gene TRBJ2-2, with a possible D match to TRBD2 (6 bases). This CDR3 region has 15 residues. V was clipped by 4 bases and J by 4 bases, with 14 bases between them. Germline V gives CDR1 SGDLS, CDR2 YYNGEE. The CDR3 region has the DNA TGTGCCAGCAGCACATATAGCGGAAGCACCGGGGAGCTGTTTTTT. This translates into CASSTYSGSTGELFF.

This clonotype was counted many times. The V call is TRBV29-1, the J call TRBJ2-7, with TRBD1 matching 7 bases. The CDR3 is 14 amino acids. Losses at the gene ends were 6 bases for V and 5 bases for J; bases not matched to a gene: 13. Per germline, CDR1 SQVTM and CDR2 ANQGSEA. The CDR3 DNA is TGCAGCGTCCAAGGGGGCAGGGGGTCGGACGAGCAGTACTTC. Its translation is CSVQGGRGSDEQYF.

A remark on this clonotype: A much more abundant neighbour one base away suggests this may be a read error. The CDR3 DNA follows: TGCGCCAGCAGCCCTTCGGGACTAGCTTTCAAGCTGTACTTC. Translated, it gives CASSPSGLAFKLYF. The chain joins TRBV5-1 to TRBJ2-7; TRBD2 aligns across 9 bases. The CDR3 runs to 14 residues. J gave up 12 bases and V 4 bases, and 14 bases lay outside the gene matches. CDR1 and CDR2 (germline): SGHRS, YFSETQ.